This TCR beta chain is from a study of graft-versus-host responses after intestinal transplantation. Study results and limitations: Ileal or blood samples showed some GvH clones first, and such clones were also found in recipient marrow.

The CDR3 extends over 14 amino acids. Between the trimmed V and J ends, which lost 6 bases and 3 bases, there was a span of 13 bases. CDR1 and CDR2 from the germline V gene are SGDLS and YYNGEE. Produced via immunoSEQ multiplex PCR; TCRdb's table is partial and in-frame only. Of about 120,000 clones listed, 85% to 95% are singletons. In this sample, this clone turned up once. Its target is not known. This chain links TRBV9 with TRBJ2-1, with D possibly called TRBD1 or TRBD2 (5 bases each). The source was unstimulated CD8+ T cells sorted from spleen or lymph node cells, collected before intestinal transplant. This receptor was taken from a human donor who received an intestinal transplant. CDR3 residues: CASMGGDGYNEQFF. The CDR3 DNA reads TGTGCCAGCATGGGTGGGGACGGCTACAATGAGCAGTTCTTC.